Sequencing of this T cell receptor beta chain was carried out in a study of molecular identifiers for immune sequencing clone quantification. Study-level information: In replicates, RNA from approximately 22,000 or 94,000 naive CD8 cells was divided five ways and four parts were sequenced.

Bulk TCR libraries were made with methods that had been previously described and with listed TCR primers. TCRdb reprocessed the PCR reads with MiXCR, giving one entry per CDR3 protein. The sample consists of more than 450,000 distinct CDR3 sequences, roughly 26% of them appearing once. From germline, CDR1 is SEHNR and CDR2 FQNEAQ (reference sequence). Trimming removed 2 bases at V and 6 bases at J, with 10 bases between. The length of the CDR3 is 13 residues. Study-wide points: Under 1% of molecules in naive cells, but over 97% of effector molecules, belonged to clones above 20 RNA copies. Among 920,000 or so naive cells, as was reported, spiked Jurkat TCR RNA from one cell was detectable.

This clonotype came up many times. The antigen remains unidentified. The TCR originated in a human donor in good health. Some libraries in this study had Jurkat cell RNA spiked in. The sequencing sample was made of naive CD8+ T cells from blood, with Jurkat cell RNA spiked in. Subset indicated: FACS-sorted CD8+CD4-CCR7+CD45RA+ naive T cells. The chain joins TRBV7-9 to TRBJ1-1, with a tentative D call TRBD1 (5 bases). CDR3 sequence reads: CASSLSVTAEAFF. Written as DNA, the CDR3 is TGTGCCAGCAGCTTAAGCGTGACAGCTGAAGCTTTCTTT.